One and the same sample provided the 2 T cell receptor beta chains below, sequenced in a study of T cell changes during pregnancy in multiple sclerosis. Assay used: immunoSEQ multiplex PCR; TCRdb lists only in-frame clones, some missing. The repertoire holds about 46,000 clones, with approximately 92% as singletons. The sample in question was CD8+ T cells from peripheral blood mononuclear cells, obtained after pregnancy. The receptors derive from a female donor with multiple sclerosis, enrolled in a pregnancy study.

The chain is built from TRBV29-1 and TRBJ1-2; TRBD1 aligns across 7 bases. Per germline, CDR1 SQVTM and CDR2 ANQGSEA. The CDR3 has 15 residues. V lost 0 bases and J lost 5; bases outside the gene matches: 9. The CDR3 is CSVEEWDRSSYGYTF. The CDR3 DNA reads TGCAGCGTTGAAGAATGGGACAGAAGCTCTTATGGCTACACCTTC.

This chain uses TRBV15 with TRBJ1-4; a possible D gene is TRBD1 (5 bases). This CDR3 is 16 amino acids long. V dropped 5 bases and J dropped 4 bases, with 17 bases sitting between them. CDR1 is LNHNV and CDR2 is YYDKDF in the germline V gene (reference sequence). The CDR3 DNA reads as TGTGCCACCAGCCTTGTGGGGTCGGGGGGTAATGAAAAACTGTTTTTT. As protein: CATSLVGSGGNEKLFF.